The 28 T cell receptor beta chains below were found in one sample sequenced in a study of CD8 T cells in ankylosing spondylitis. One entry per CDR3 protein results from TCRdb running MiXCR on the 5' RACE reads. The data contain 380,000 or so distinct CDR3 sequences, 20% to 25% of them singletons. The sample comprised blood, either unsorted or a sorted T cell fraction (not recorded which). These receptors came from a male donor with ankylosing spondylitis or in good health (not recorded which).

This clonotype occurred a few times. This rearrangement joins TRBV7-9 to TRBJ2-1, with a tentative D call TRBD1 (6 bases). The CDR3 has 13 residues. Trimming removed 5 bases from V and 6 bases from J, with 11 bases in between. Germline CDR1 is SEHNR and CDR2 is FQNEAQ (reference sequence). CDR3 in DNA: TGTGCCAGCAGCCCACAGGGAAGCAATGAGCAGTTCTTC. As protein: CASSPQGSNEQFF.

This clonotype showed up just a few times. This chain joins TRBV12-3 or TRBV12-4 and TRBJ2-5; no firm D call. With 10 bases removed from V and 6 bases from J, the gap between germline ends came to 15 bases. The CDR3 sequence is 12 residues long. CDR3 DNA: TGTGCCAATTCATCGATAGGGAAGACCCAGTACTTC. It is translated as CANSSIGKTQYF.

This clonotype turned up a few times. The J gene is TRBJ2-5, the V gene TRBV13; possible D gene TRBD1, 5 bases. CDR1 is PRHDT and CDR2 is FYEKMQ in the germline V gene (reference sequence). Trimming left V 4 bases short and J 2 bases short, with 11 bases between. The CDR3 is 14 amino acids. CDR3 loop: CASSSWTTQETQYF. CDR3 sequence (DNA): TGTGCCAGCAGCTCCTGGACAACGCAAGAGACCCAGTACTTC.

This clonotype has only a few counts. The rearrangement uses TRBV6-9 and TRBJ2-7; the match to TRBD2 covers 11 bases. The germline V gene encodes CDR1 MNHGY and CDR2 SVAAGI. CDR3 length: 22 amino acids. The ends lost 2 bases at V and 0 bases at J; junction bases unmatched: 21. CDR3 amino acids: CASSYRSGPRTSGSASSYEQYF. In DNA, the CDR3 is TGTGCCAGCAGTTATCGTTCCGGCCCCCGGACTAGCGGGTCCGCGAGCTCCTACGAGCAGTACTTC.

V gene TRBV10-3 combines with J gene TRBJ2-7; unclear D gene. The CDR3 has 13 residues. Germline assignment: CDR1 ENHRY and CDR2 SYGVKD. V was cut by 3 bases and J by 0 bases, with 6 bases left in between. The chain's CDR3 is CAISEVISYEQYF. DNA for the CDR3: TGTGCCATCAGTGAAGTGATCTCCTACGAGCAGTACTTC.

This clonotype has just a few counts. The chain carries TRBV15 and TRBJ2-1, with TRBD2 matching 7 bases. The V gene end was trimmed by 0 bases and the J gene end by 1 base; junction bases not matched to a gene: 6. Germline lookup yields CDR1 LNHNV and CDR2 YYDKDF (reference sequence). The length of the CDR3 is 17 residues. The CDR3: CATSRDRSGGSYNEQFF. In DNA, the CDR3 is TGTGCCACCAGCAGAGATAGGTCGGGGGGTTCCTACAATGAGCAGTTCTTC.

This clonotype was observed a handful of times. J is TRBJ2-1 and V is TRBV21-1. TRBV21-1 corresponds to a pseudogene. The CDR3 has 20 residues. The CDR3 nucleotides are TGTGCCAGCAGCAATTTGATTTTGAGCCGACGAACAAGGTCCTACAATGAGCAGTTCTTC. Translation gives CASSNLILSRRTRSYNEQFF.

This clonotype was seen a few times. DNA of the CDR3: TGTGCCAGCAGCTCGACTAGCGGGGGAGCAGATACGCAGTATTTT. Its translation is CASSSTSGGADTQYF. The chain uses TRBV7-8 and TRBJ2-3; 12 bases match TRBD2. V trimming: 4 bases; J trimming: 4 bases; junction bases outside the gene matches: 3. This CDR3 is built from 15 residues. The germline V gene encodes CDR1 SGHVS and CDR2 FQNEAQ. The full variable domain, completed using reference TRBV7-8 and TRBJ2-3, is GAGVSQSPRYKVAKRGQDVALRCDPISGHVSLFWYQQALGQGPEFLTYFQNEAQLDKSGLPSDRFFAERPEGSVSTLKIQRTQQEDSAVYLCASSSTSGGADTQYFGPGTRLTVL.

This clonotype was seen at least ten times. This chain joins TRBV30 and TRBJ2-2; D gene uncertain. Germline assignment: CDR1 GTSNPN and CDR2 SVGIG (reference sequence). Trimming took off 3 bases at V and 10 bases at J, with 15 bases between the two ends. The CDR3 sequence is 13 residues long. The DNA of the CDR3 is TGTGCCTGGAGCCACACGGAGAGACAGGAGCTGTTTTTT. Translation gives CAWSHTERQELFF.

This clonotype has just a few counts. This chain joins TRBV30 and TRBJ2-7; D possibly corresponds to TRBD1 (6 bases). Germline V gene data show CDR1 as GTSNPN and CDR2 as SVGIG (reference sequence). CDR3 length: 13 amino acids. Deletions cut 0 bases from V and 7 bases from J, with 13 bases between. Here the CDR3 DNA reads TGTGCCTGGAGTGTCGGACAGTATTTAGAGCAGTACTTC. Its protein is CAWSVGQYLEQYF.

This clonotype was found a few times. The rearrangement uses TRBV6-5 and TRBJ2-5, with D perhaps matching TRBD1 (6 bases). Germline CDR1 and CDR2: MNHEY and SVGAGI. This CDR3 region has 18 residues. Deletions cut 1 base from V and 0 bases from J, with 18 bases between. CDR3 sequence: CASSYWANAGTNQETQYF. CDR3 in DNA: TGTGCCAGCAGTTACTGGGCCAACGCCGGGACAAACCAAGAGACCCAGTACTTC.

This clonotype has just one count. The junction shows a germline mismatch at one end, possibly a read error. The rearrangement joins TRBV12-3 or TRBV12-4 to TRBJ2-7; 11 nucleotides align to TRBD2. The CDR3 sequence is 14 residues long. CDR3 nucleotide sequence: TGTGCCAGCACCACCGGGACTAGCGGCTACGAGCTGTACTTC. Translated: CASTTGTSGYELYF.

J is TRBJ2-1 and V is TRBV20-1; 7 bases match TRBD2. After removal of 4 bases from V and 7 bases from J, the junction contained 13 bases not matched to a gene. Germline values: CDR1 DFQATT, CDR2 SNEGSKA (reference sequence). The CDR3 runs to 15 residues. CDR3 sequence: CSATPPWGGGNEQFF. As DNA, the CDR3 is TGCAGTGCTACCCCACCCTGGGGGGGAGGAAATGAGCAGTTCTTC.

This clonotype has more than one count but fewer than ten. The chain is built from TRBV29-1 and TRBJ2-7, with TRBD1 matching 7 bases. The trim removed 5 bases at V and 3 bases at J, leaving 13 bases unmatched. Germline V lookup: CDR1 SQVTM, CDR2 ANQGSEA. The CDR3 is 15 residues long. CDR3 sequence reads: CSVFGVGTESYEQYF. In DNA, the CDR3 is TGCAGCGTTTTCGGGGTGGGGACAGAGAGCTACGAGCAGTACTTC.

CDR3 bases: TGTGCCAGCAGCAAAGGCATGAAGTGTACTAGCACAGATACGCAGTATTTT. This encodes CASSKGMKCTSTDTQYF. The V call is TRBV21-1, the J call TRBJ2-3. TRBV21-1 is shown as a pseudogene. This CDR3 spans 17 amino acids.

This clonotype was counted a few times. The chain has TRBV20-1 and TRBJ2-2; 7 bases agree with TRBD1. This CDR3 has 16 amino acids. Germline V gene lookup returns CDR1 DFQATT and CDR2 SNEGSKA (reference sequence). The junction had 4 bases not matched to a gene; V was cut back by 0 bases and J by 0 bases. Written as DNA, the CDR3 is TGCAGTGCTAGAGAACTCACAGGGGCGAACACCGGGGAGCTGTTTTTT. It is translated as CSARELTGANTGELFF.

J is TRBJ2-2 and V is TRBV12-3 or TRBV12-4, with TRBD1 identical over 11 bases. With V trimmed by 6 bases and J by 3 bases, 3 bases remained unmatched. The CDR3 is 15 residues long. The CDR3 protein is CASRWGQGDTGELFF. The CDR3 region has the DNA TGTGCCAGCAGATGGGGACAGGGGGACACCGGGGAGCTGTTTTTT.

This clonotype was picked up a small number of times. V and J are TRBV20-1 and TRBJ2-7; D perhaps matches TRBD2 (7 bases). The CDR3 runs to 15 residues. The germline CDR1 and CDR2 sequences are DFQATT and SNEGSKA (reference sequence). V gave up 0 bases and J gave up 0 bases, with 12 bases separating them. Here the CDR3 reads CSARDGAGASYEQYF. The DNA of the CDR3 is TGCAGTGCTAGAGATGGGGCGGGGGCCTCCTACGAGCAGTACTTC.

The rearrangement links TRBV15 to TRBJ1-2, with D maybe TRBD1 (6 bases). Trimming took off 9 bases at V and 3 bases at J, with 14 bases between the two ends. In germline, CDR1 is LNHNV, CDR2 YYDKDF (reference sequence). The CDR3 consists of 13 residues. The CDR3 spells CATDPTGHYGYTF. CDR3 bases: TGTGCCACTGACCCGACAGGACACTATGGCTACACCTTC. The full variable domain, in which reference TRBV15 and TRBJ1-2 provide the parts outside the CDR3, is DAMVIQNPRYQVTQFGKPVTLSCSQTLNHNVMYWYQQKSSQAPKLLFHYYDKDFNNEADTPDNFQSRRPNTSFCFLDIRSPGLGDTAMYLCATDPTGHYGYTFGSGTRLTVV.

This clonotype was seen only a few times. DNA for the CDR3: TGCGCCAGCAGCCAGATGGGGGGTGGACTAGGAGAGACCCAGTACTTC. This encodes CASSQMGGGLGETQYF. The chain has TRBV4-1 and TRBJ2-5; 7 positions agree with TRBD2. The J segment lost 4 bases and the V segment lost 3 bases, leaving 11 bases of the junction unmatched. Germline V gene lookup returns CDR1 MGHRA and CDR2 YSYEKL. The CDR3 totals 16 residues.

This clonotype was detected a few times. This chain uses TRBV4-1 with TRBJ2-7; tentative D call: TRBD2 (5 bases). This CDR3 is built from 15 residues. CDR1 and CDR2 from the germline V gene are MGHRA and YSYEKL. Trimming stripped 0 bases from V and 2 bases from J, with 11 bases between. CDR3 DNA sequence: TGCGCCAGCAGCCAAGAAGAGGGTATCCCCTACGAGCAGTACTTC. Amino acid sequence: CASSQEEGIPYEQYF.

In this sample, this clonotype turned up once. The CDR3 does not end in the conserved phenylalanine or tryptophan, so this is likely a read error. V and J are TRBV12-3 or TRBV12-4 and TRBJ2-5; 9 bases are shared with TRBD1. Trimming removed 6 bases from V and 6 bases from J; junction bases left unmatched: 11. This CDR3 contains 15 residues. The CDR3 nucleotides read TGTGCCAGCAGCTCAGACCTGACAGGGGGAAAGACCCAGTACTAC. It encodes CASSSDLTGGKTQYY.

This rearrangement joins TRBV3-1 to TRBJ2-1; TRBD1 or TRBD2 may be the D gene (5 bases each). In germline, CDR1 is LGHDT, CDR2 YNNKEL (reference sequence). Trimming stripped 0 bases from V and 0 bases from J, with 9 bases between. CDR3 length: 16 residues. The CDR3 is CASSQDSGLSYNEQFF. CDR3 DNA: TGTGCCAGCAGCCAAGACTCGGGGCTCTCCTACAATGAGCAGTTCTTC.

This clonotype was counted only a few times. This chain joins TRBV4-1 and TRBJ2-1, with 8 bases identical to TRBD1. The CDR3 runs to 20 residues. The germline gives CDR1 MGHRA, CDR2 YSYEKL. The V gene end was trimmed by 3 bases and the J gene end by 3 bases; junction bases not matched to a gene: 19. Written as DNA, the CDR3 is TGCGCCAGCAGCCACCGACCGGGACAGGATTCCTCTTACTACTACAATGAGCAGTTCTTC. Encoded protein: CASSHRPGQDSSYYYNEQFF.

The chain couples TRBV12-3 or TRBV12-4 to TRBJ2-7, with a weak D call TRBD2 (6 bases). V lost 7 bases to trimming and J lost 3 bases, with 13 bases between them. This CDR3 is built from 13 residues. DNA for the CDR3: TGTGCCAGCACGGGCTGGGGGGACTACGAGCAGTACTTC. Translating it yields CASTGWGDYEQYF.

This clonotype was picked up a small number of times. This sequence joins TRBV20-1 and TRBJ2-1; tentative D call: TRBD1 (5 bases). The CDR3 is 15 residues long. V was shortened by 3 bases and J by 4 bases, with 16 bases between the two germline ends. The V gene's germline CDR1 is DFQATT and CDR2 SNEGSKA (reference sequence). CDR3 in DNA: TGCAGTGCTAGCCCCCAGGGAAGGTATTACAATGAGCAGTTCTTC. This encodes CSASPQGRYYNEQFF.

There are many counts of this clonotype. The chain combines TRBV6-4 with TRBJ2-3, with TRBD2 matching over 10 bases. Looked up from germline, CDR1 is MRHNA and CDR2 is SNTAGT. The trim removed 2 bases at V and 1 base at J, leaving 0 bases unmatched. The CDR3 runs to 15 residues. The CDR3 protein is CASSDGTSGTDTQYF. CDR3 bases: TGTGCCAGCAGTGACGGGACTAGCGGCACAGATACGCAGTATTTT.

This clonotype was seen only a few times. The CDR3: CASSGGEYEQYF. CDR3 nucleotide sequence: TGTGCCAGCAGCGGGGGGGAGTACGAGCAGTACTTC. The chain employs TRBV9 and TRBJ2-7; TRBD2 is a possible D gene (6 bases). The CDR3 length is 12 residues. The V gene lost 3 bases and the J gene lost 4 bases, with 8 bases spanning the gap. Germline assignment: CDR1 SGDLS and CDR2 YYNGEE.